Below, one T cell receptor (beta chain) is given with its context. Its antigen is not known. This specimen comes from a study of cytotoxic CD8 clonotypes in ibrutinib-treated CLL. Study at large: Response samples were obtained once patients had received a median around 12 months of treatment, range 6 to 36. Among the samples, the mean was roughly 260,000 productive templates and 85,000 to 100,000 productive rearrangements. Study-level results: The study found clonality rose at ibrutinib response, then fell toward baseline at progression. The public clonotypes identified were infrequent and showed contraction or stability on treatment.

Libraries were prepared by immunoSEQ multiplex PCR; TCRdb keeps only in-frame clonotypes and omits some of them. This table has more than 110,000 clones, 91% appearing once. The CDR3 is made up of 13 amino acids. CDR1 SGDLS and CDR2 YYNGEE come from the germline V gene. Trimming cost V 3 bases and J 10 bases, with 14 bases left between them. The material sequenced was PBMCs, taken after 12 months of ibrutinib treatment. The chain uses TRBV9 and TRBJ2-1, with unresolved D. This sequence originates from a human donor with chronic lymphocytic leukemia. The CDR3, as DNA: TGTGCCAGCAGCGCTAGGACCGCCGACGAGCAGTTCTTC. Its translation: CASSARTADEQFF.